One sample yielded the 22 T cell receptor beta chains listed below, sequenced in a study of CD8 T cells in Susac syndrome. An amount of RNA that ranged from 0.5 to 1 ug was reverse transcribed with random hexamers. Using its own MiXCR run on the immunoSEQ multiplex PCR reads, TCRdb lists one record per CDR3 protein. This sample has about 22,000 distinct CDR3 sequences, with around 92% found just once. The sample taken for sequencing was CD8+ T cells from PBMCs. These receptors came from a human donor in good health.

The chain couples TRBV6-4 to TRBJ2-1; D gene unclear. V was pared by 6 bases and J by 0 bases, with 15 bases between. The germline V gene has CDR1 MRHNA and CDR2 SNTAGT. CDR3 length: 16 residues. In DNA, the CDR3 is TGTGCCAGCAGAGACACTTTCAAGAGCTCCTACAATGAGCAGTTCTTC. Translated: CASRDTFKSSYNEQFF.

This rearrangement joins TRBV20-1 to TRBJ2-7; TRBD1 agrees at 7 bases. The CDR3 is made up of 15 amino acids. Trimming removed 2 bases from V and 0 bases from J; junction bases left unmatched: 7. Germline V gene data show CDR1 as DFQATT and CDR2 as SNEGSKA (reference sequence). DNA of the CDR3: TGCAGTGCTAGATCGTTTCAGGGGGTCTCCTACGAGCAGTACTTC. As protein: CSARSFQGVSYEQYF.

The chain links TRBV6-2 or TRBV6-3 to TRBJ2-7; D may be TRBD1 or TRBD2 (6 bases each). The CDR3 sequence is 15 residues long. The V end was cut by 5 bases, the J end by 2 bases, with 16 bases between. Germline CDR1 is MNHEY and CDR2 is SVGEGT. CDR3 in amino acids: CASSPTWGATYEQYF. CDR3 bases: TGTGCCAGCAGTCCCACATGGGGGGCTACCTACGAGCAGTACTTC.

The rearrangement uses TRBV12-3 or TRBV12-4 and TRBJ2-7, with D perhaps matching TRBD1 (6 bases). The CDR3 runs 13 residues. V lost 6 bases and J lost 2, with 11 bases in between. CDR3 residues: CASSPTGPYEQYF. CDR3 bases: TGTGCCAGCAGCCCGACAGGCCCCTACGAGCAGTACTTC.

V usage is TRBV11-2 and J usage is TRBJ2-7; D remains ambiguous. This CDR3 comprises 13 residues. V was clipped by 5 bases and J by 2 bases, with 10 bases between them. Looked up from germline, CDR1 is SGHAT and CDR2 is FQNNGV. CDR3 DNA sequence: TGTGCCAGCAGCCTCCTTACAGCCTACGAGCAGTACTTC. Its protein product is CASSLLTAYEQYF.

This rearrangement joins TRBV28 to TRBJ2-1; 10 bases align to TRBD2. Trimming at V came to 1 base and at J to 7 bases, leaving 4 bases not matched to a gene. The CDR3 contains 15 residues. In germline, CDR1 is MDHEN, CDR2 SYDVKM. The CDR3 bases are TGTGCCAGCAGTTTATCTAGCGGGGGACAAAATGAGCAGTTCTTC. It encodes CASSLSSGGQNEQFF.

The chain is built from TRBV11-2 and TRBJ2-7; D ambiguous. CDR3 length: 15 amino acids. V lost 0 bases and J 0 bases, leaving 9 bases between the germline ends. The germline V gene encodes CDR1 SGHAT and CDR2 FQNNGV. CDR3 sequence (DNA): TGTGCCAGCAGCTTAGAAGGGCCTGGCTCCTACGAGCAGTACTTC. Protein sequence: CASSLEGPGSYEQYF.

The V gene is TRBV6-2 or TRBV6-3, the J gene TRBJ2-7; 7 nucleotides line up with TRBD1. CDR3 length equals 13 residues. Trimming at V came to 10 bases and at J to 0 bases, leaving 6 bases not matched to a gene. The V gene's germline CDR1 is MNHEY and CDR2 SVGEGT. The CDR3 loop reads CATMGTVSYEQYF. The CDR3, as DNA: TGTGCCACCATGGGGACAGTCTCCTACGAGCAGTACTTC.

CDR3 sequence reads: CASSLPYDTGELFF. For the CDR3, the DNA is TGTGCCAGCAGCCTCCCCTACGACACCGGGGAGCTGTTTTTT. The chain is built from TRBV7-9 and TRBJ2-2, with no clear D. The CDR3 sequence is 14 residues long. Trimming pared 5 bases from V and 3 bases from J, leaving 10 bases between. The V gene's germline CDR1 is SEHNR and CDR2 FQNEAQ (reference sequence).

The genes are TRBV29-1 and TRBJ2-7, with TRBD1 as a possible D gene (5 bases). Germline V gene lookup returns CDR1 SQVTM and CDR2 ANQGSEA. The CDR3 loop spans 15 amino acids. Trimming pared 0 bases from V and 3 bases from J, leaving 15 bases between. The CDR3 protein is CSVEDLAGQVYEQYF. The CDR3 DNA sequence: TGCAGCGTTGAAGACCTCGCAGGGCAAGTCTACGAGCAGTACTTC.

The rearrangement links TRBV7-6 to TRBJ2-7; D remains ambiguous. Germline lookup yields CDR1 SGHVS and CDR2 FNYEAQ. The CDR3 has 14 amino acids. The V and J ends lost 5 bases and 0 bases respectively, with 11 bases between them. CDR3 sequence: CASSKSGISYEQYF. CDR3 DNA sequence: TGTGCCAGCAGCAAATCTGGGATCTCCTACGAGCAGTACTTC.

The chain is built from TRBV7-9 and TRBJ2-3; D is ambiguous. Trimming removed 8 bases from V and 4 bases from J, with 7 bases in between. The germline CDR1 and CDR2 sequences are SEHNR and FQNEAQ (reference sequence). This CDR3 spans 11 amino acids. CDR3 nucleotide sequence: TGTGCCAGCCGTAGCCCAGATACGCAGTATTTT. Translated, it gives CASRSPDTQYF. Based on the CDR3 plus reference TRBV7-9 and TRBJ2-3, the full variable domain is DTGVSQNPRHKITKRGQNVTFRCDPISEHNRLYWYRQTLGQGPEFLTYFQNEAQLEKSRLLSDRFSAERPKGSFSTLEIQRTEQGDSAMYLCASRSPDTQYFGPGTRLTVL.

This chain joins TRBV14 and TRBJ2-5; 8 bases are a match to TRBD1. The germline CDR1 and CDR2 sequences are SGHDN and FVKESK. Trimming took 4 bases from V and 2 from J; bases not matched to a gene: 24. The CDR3 covers 21 residues. The CDR3 spells CASSPGQGRGLGLSSQETQYF. In DNA, the CDR3 is TGTGCCAGCAGCCCCGGACAGGGAAGGGGGCTAGGTCTAAGTTCGCAAGAGACCCAGTACTTC. Full variable domain (rest looked up from reference TRBV14 and TRBJ2-5): EAGVTQFPSHSVIEKGQTVTLRCDPISGHDNLYWYRRVMGKEIKFLLHFVKESKQDESGMPNNRFLAERTGGTYSTLKVQPAELEDSGVYFCASSPGQGRGLGLSSQETQYFGPGTRLLVL.

The chain employs TRBV2 and TRBJ1-4, with D unresolved. V was clipped by 3 bases and J by 15 bases, with 20 bases between them. The CDR3 loop spans 14 amino acids. From germline, CDR1 is SNHLY and CDR2 FYNNEI. CDR3 sequence: CASSEVPLKGGLFF. The CDR3 region has the DNA TGTGCCAGCAGTGAGGTCCCTCTTAAGGGAGGATTGTTTTTT.

Only one count was recorded for this clonotype. J is TRBJ2-5 and V is TRBV5-4; 7 bases are shared with TRBD1. Germline trimming cut 4 bases from V and 1 base from J; bases unmatched to any gene: 7. CDR1 SGHNT and CDR2 YYREEE come from the germline V gene (reference sequence). The CDR3 has 15 amino acids. This CDR3 is CASSLDRDPQETQYF. In nucleotides, the CDR3 is TGTGCCAGCAGCCTCGACAGGGATCCCCAAGAGACCCAGTACTTC.

Only one count was recorded for this clonotype. This rearrangement joins TRBV6-6 to TRBJ1-5, with 8 bases fitting TRBD1. CDR3 length: 14 amino acids. The V segment lost 8 bases and the J segment 2 bases; nucleotides outside the gene matches: 5. Per the germline V gene, CDR1 is MNHNY and CDR2 is SVGAGI (reference sequence). The CDR3 DNA is TGTGCCAGCTCACAGGGGGACGGCAATCAGCCCCAGCATTTT. It encodes CASSQGDGNQPQHF.

The chain is built from TRBV11-2 and TRBJ2-2; 9 bases fit TRBD1. The CDR3 consists of 20 residues. J was trimmed by 4 bases and V by 2 bases; bases with no gene match: 17. Per germline, CDR1 SGHAT and CDR2 FQNNGV. The CDR3 here is CASSLRTRTGARSGTGELFF. CDR3 DNA: TGTGCCAGCAGCTTACGTACACGGACAGGGGCTAGATCGGGCACCGGGGAGCTGTTTTTT.

This rearrangement joins TRBV5-6 to TRBJ2-7, with 10 bases fitting TRBD1. The V gene end was trimmed by 4 bases and the J gene end by 3 bases; junction bases not matched to a gene: 10. CDR1 is SGHDT, CDR2 YYEEEE, per germline. The CDR3 has 16 residues. CDR3 loop: CASSADRDRGLYEQYF. Here the CDR3 DNA reads TGTGCCAGCAGCGCAGACCGGGACAGGGGACTCTACGAGCAGTACTTC.

The sample holds a few counts of this clonotype. This sequence joins TRBV9 and TRBJ2-1; 12 bases are shared with TRBD2. Germline CDR1 is SGDLS and CDR2 is YYNGEE. The CDR3 sequence is 17 residues long. V dropped 0 bases and J dropped 7; count of bases not matched to a gene: 8. This CDR3 reads CASSVGTSGAPGNEQFF. CDR3 nucleotides: TGTGCCAGCAGCGTAGGGACTAGCGGGGCCCCGGGGAATGAGCAGTTCTTC.

This chain uses TRBV20-1 with TRBJ2-7; D call uncertain. The V end lost 0 bases, the J end lost 2 bases, and 5 bases lay between the germline ends. The CDR3 contains 12 residues. CDR1 is DFQATT and CDR2 is SNEGSKA in the germline V gene (reference sequence). CDR3 bases: TGCAGTGCTAGAGAAGACCCCTACGAGCAGTACTTC. Its translation: CSAREDPYEQYF.

The V gene is TRBV13, the J gene TRBJ2-5, with TRBD2 as a possible D gene (5 bases). Germline V gives CDR1 PRHDT, CDR2 FYEKMQ (reference sequence). Trimming removed 0 bases at V and 5 bases at J, with 10 bases between. The CDR3 extends over 14 amino acids. This chain's CDR3 is CASSLGMGGETQYF. DNA of the CDR3: TGTGCCAGCAGCTTAGGAATGGGCGGGGAGACCCAGTACTTC.

The V call is TRBV7-2, the J call TRBJ1-1; D gene unclear. The CDR3 consists of 14 residues. Trimming shortened V by 3 bases and J by 0 bases, and 8 bases separated the two germline ends. The germline CDR1 and CDR2 sequences are SGHTA and FQGNSA. The CDR3 protein is CASSFTVMNTEAFF. Written as DNA, the CDR3 is TGTGCCAGCAGCTTCACGGTAATGAACACTGAAGCTTTCTTT.